The source of this TCR beta chain is a study of technical replicates of blood from a few donors (dated by TCRdb to 2016 to 2017). This clone was seen just once. Its antigen specificity is not known. No base quality information exists; no much larger clone differs at one position. The library came from the immunoSEQ multiplex PCR assay. The table comes from immuneACCESS by way of TCRdb, which keeps in-frame sequences with V and J called. Part of the clones is missing from these tables; in studies checked, under half for an unresolved V gene and the rest for unknown reasons. The sample table lists under 65,000 clones, 95% to 97% of them with a count of one. The ten largest clones capture about 0.39% of the sample. The sample consisted of T cells isolated from PBMCs. This clonotype originated in a human donor in good health.

The bases are TGTGCCAGCAGCCTACTAGCGGAGACCTACGAGCAGTACTTC. Its translation reads: CASSLLAETYEQYF. Recombination linked TRBV6-6 to TRBJ2-7, with TRBD2 identical over 8 junction bases. At the junction V is shortened by 6 bases and J by 2 bases; bases outside the gene matches: 6. The CDR3 holds 14 amino acids from the cysteine to the phenylalanine. CDR3 DNA is the only sequence kept; it has 42 bases, read in frame from the first base. In the germline V gene (reference sequence), CDR1 corresponds to MNHNY and CDR2 to SVGAGI.